The clone carrying this T cell receptor beta chain counts as medium-sized. This CDR3 is 15 amino acids long. Germline CDR1 SGHTA, CDR2 FQGNSA. The J segment lost 1 base and the V segment lost 5 bases, leaving 5 bases of the junction unmatched. UMIs and a universal primer site were added when TCR cDNA was made by 5'RACE template switching. TCRdb analysed the 5' RACE reads with MiXCR anew, one entry per CDR3 protein. The repertoire holds tens of thousands of distinct CDR3 sequences, with 3.4% as singletons. The data derive from a study of T cells after yellow fever vaccination. Study-level points and caveats: Clonotypes that responded to the vaccine were almost all undetectable in sorted memory subsets on day 0.

The rearrangement links TRBV7-2 to TRBJ2-3; 8 bases line up with TRBD2. This receptor was taken from a man younger than 35 who received the YFV17D yellow fever vaccine. The source material was PBMCs, either bulk or a sorted T-cell subset (CD4+, CD8+, memory, or dextramer-sorted; not recorded which), sampled about 41 days after the first yellow fever vaccination. The CDR3 DNA is TGTGCCAGCAGCGTTGGACTAGCCCGCACAGATACGCAGTATTTT. Protein: CASSVGLARTDTQYF.